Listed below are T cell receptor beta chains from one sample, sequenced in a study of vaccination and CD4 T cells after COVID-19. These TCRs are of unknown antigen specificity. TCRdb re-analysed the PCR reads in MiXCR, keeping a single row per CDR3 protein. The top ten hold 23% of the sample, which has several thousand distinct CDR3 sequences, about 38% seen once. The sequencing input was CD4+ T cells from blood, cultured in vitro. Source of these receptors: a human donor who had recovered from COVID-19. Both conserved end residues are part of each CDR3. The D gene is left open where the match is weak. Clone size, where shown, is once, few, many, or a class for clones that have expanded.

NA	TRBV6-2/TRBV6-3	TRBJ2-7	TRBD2	CASSDTTSGRPHEQYF	TGTGCCAGTAGTGACACGACTAGCGGGAGGCCGCACGAGCAGTACTTC
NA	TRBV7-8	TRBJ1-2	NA	CASSLGGHSFYGYTF	TGTGCCAGCAGCTTAGGGGGACATTCCTTCTATGGCTACACCTTC
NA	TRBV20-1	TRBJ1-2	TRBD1	CSARRTGGEGYTF	TGCAGTGCTAGACGAACAGGGGGAGAGGGCTACACCTTC
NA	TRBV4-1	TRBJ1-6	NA	CASSTQDFGDSPLHF	TGCGCCAGCAGCACACAGGACTTCGGGGATTCACCCCTCCACTTT
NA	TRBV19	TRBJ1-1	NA	CASSIMSTEAFF	TGTGCCAGTAGTATAATGTCGACTGAAGCTTTCTTT
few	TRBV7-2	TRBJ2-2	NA	CASSLGWNTGELFF	TGTGCCAGCAGCTTAGGTTGGAACACCGGGGAGCTGTTTTTT
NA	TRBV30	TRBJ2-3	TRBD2	CAWSPSSGRVRADTQYF	TGTGCCTGGAGTCCCTCAAGCGGGAGAGTTCGGGCAGATACGCAGTATTTT
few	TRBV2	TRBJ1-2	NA	CASSSNGEGYTF	TGTGCCAGCAGCTCTAATGGGGAGGGCTACACCTTC
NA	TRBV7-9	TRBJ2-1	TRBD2	CASTPTSGVYNEQFF	TGTGCCAGCACCCCGACTAGCGGGGTCTACAATGAGCAGTTCTTC
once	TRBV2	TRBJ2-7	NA	CASSNYEQYF	TGTGCCAGCAGCAACTACGAGCAGTACTTC
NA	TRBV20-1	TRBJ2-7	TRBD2	CSARVGLAAGGEQYF	TGCAGTGCTAGAGTGGGACTAGCGGCGGGGGGCGAGCAGTACTTC
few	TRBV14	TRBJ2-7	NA	CASSQYRGESWGPSYEQYF	TGTGCCAGCAGCCAATACCGGGGAGAGAGTTGGGGTCCCTCCTACGAGCAGTACTTC
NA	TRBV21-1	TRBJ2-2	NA	CASTTNRGRNGELFF	TGTGCCAGCACCACCAACAGGGGAAGGAACGGGGAGCTGTTTTTT
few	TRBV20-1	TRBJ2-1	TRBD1	CSARDRGTGVLYNEQFF	TGCAGTGCTAGAGATCGGGGGACAGGGGTTCTTTACAATGAGCAGTTCTTC
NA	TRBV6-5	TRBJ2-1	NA	CASSYFRGGASKKQFF	TGTGCCAGCAGTTACTTCCGAGGTGGGGCCTCTAAGAAGCAGTTCTTC
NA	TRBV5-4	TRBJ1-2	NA	CASSEGRRYGYTF	TGTGCCAGCAGTGAGGGGAGGAGGTATGGCTACACCTTC
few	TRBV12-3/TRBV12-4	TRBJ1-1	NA	CASGDSQGNTEAFF	TGTGCCAGCGGTGACAGCCAAGGGAACACTGAAGCTTTCTTT
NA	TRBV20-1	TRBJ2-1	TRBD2	CSARDPAGNYNEQFF	TGCAGTGCTAGAGATCCAGCGGGGAATTACAATGAGCAGTTCTTC
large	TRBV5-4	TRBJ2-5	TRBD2	CASSYGTSWETQYF	TGTGCCAGCAGCTACGGGACTAGCTGGGAGACCCAGTACTTC
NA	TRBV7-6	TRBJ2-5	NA	CASSSIHPETQYF	TGTGCCAGCAGCTCGATTCACCCAGAGACCCAGTACTTC
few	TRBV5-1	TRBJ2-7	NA	CASSEGSSYEQYF	TGCGCCAGCTCGGAGGGAAGCTCCTACGAGCAGTACTTC
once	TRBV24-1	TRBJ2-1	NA	CATSERTVRSYNEQFF	TGTGCCACCAGTGAGCGGACAGTCCGCTCCTACAATGAGCAGTTCTTC